The 23 T cell receptor beta chains listed next were all sequenced from one sample in a study of a mutant IDH1 vaccine in newly diagnosed glioma. Time point in this sample: week 23, last vaccination. Doses of 300 ug of mutant IDH1 20-mer peptide were given with topical imiquimod. Which antigens these TCRs recognize remains unknown. Profiling relied on immunoSEQ multiplex PCR, and the TCRdb table lists in-frame clones only, not all of them. The sample shows 60,000 to 100,000 clones, 85% of them seen only once. The sequencing here drew on PBMCs, taken from a glioma patient whose treatment included an IDH1 peptide vaccine. The source of these receptors is a woman aged 50 to 60 with glioma.

CDR3 amino acids: CASSPGLAGGETQYF. CDR3 in DNA: TGTGCCAGCTCACCGGGACTAGCGGGAGGAGAGACCCAGTACTTC. The chain carries TRBV18 and TRBJ2-5; TRBD2 matches at 15 bases. Germline V gene lookup returns CDR1 KGHSH and CDR2 LQKENI. V lost 3 bases to trimming and J lost 4 bases; unmatched junction nucleotides: 0. This CDR3 is built from 15 residues.

The chain combines TRBV5-6 with TRBJ2-7; D is perhaps TRBD1 (6 bases). The CDR3 is 15 amino acids. Germline-derived CDR1 and CDR2 are SGHDT and YYEEEE. Deletions cut 3 bases from V and 4 bases from J, with 17 bases between. This chain's CDR3 is CASSSQGLLMYEQYF. The DNA for the CDR3 is TGTGCCAGCAGCTCACAGGGCTTACTTATGTACGAGCAGTACTTC.

The J gene is TRBJ1-1, the V gene TRBV6-5; TRBD1 agrees at 7 bases. Germline assignment: CDR1 MNHEY and CDR2 SVGAGI. V dropped 2 bases and J dropped 5; count of bases not matched to a gene: 5. This CDR3 has 14 amino acids. CDR3 protein: CASSYPGGHTEAFF. CDR3 DNA: TGTGCCAGCAGTTACCCAGGGGGTCATACTGAAGCTTTCTTT.

The chain carries TRBV7-8 and TRBJ2-5, with D unclear. Germline values: CDR1 SGHVS, CDR2 FQNEAQ. There are 16 residues in the CDR3. V gave up 5 bases and J gave up 2 bases, with 18 bases separating them. CDR3 sequence reads: CASSLRGFAKQETQYF. The CDR3 nucleotides read TGTGCCAGCAGCCTTCGAGGATTCGCAAAGCAAGAGACCCAGTACTTC.

V usage is TRBV28 and J usage is TRBJ2-5; 13 bases are shared with TRBD2. The germline gives CDR1 MDHEN, CDR2 SYDVKM. There are 16 residues in the CDR3. Germline trimming cut 5 bases from V and 2 bases from J; bases unmatched to any gene: 5. Here the CDR3 reads CASSDLGLAGQETQYF. Written as DNA, the CDR3 is TGTGCCAGCAGTGACCTGGGACTAGCGGGACAAGAGACCCAGTACTTC.

This chain uses TRBV2 with TRBJ2-7; 9 nucleotides agree with TRBD2. The V gene's germline CDR1 is SNHLY and CDR2 FYNNEI. V shed 5 bases and J 3 bases; nucleotides not matched to a gene: 8. CDR3 size: 15 residues. CDR3 sequence (DNA): TGTGCCAGCAGTTTAGCGGGAGATACCCTCTACGAGCAGTACTTC. It encodes CASSLAGDTLYEQYF.

This sequence joins TRBV6-1 and TRBJ2-7, with TRBD2 matching 7 bases. Trimming cost V 6 bases and J 2 bases; bases outside gene matches: 7. The CDR3 contains 14 residues. CDR1 MNHNS and CDR2 SASEGT come from the germline V gene. CDR3 DNA sequence: TGTGCCAGCAGAGGGGCGGGAGTGCCCTACGAGCAGTACTTC. Protein sequence: CASRGAGVPYEQYF.

The sample holds one count of this clone. This rearrangement joins TRBV18 to TRBJ1-5; D is possibly TRBD1 (6 bases). Between the trimmed V and J ends, which lost 2 bases and 4 bases, there was a span of 12 bases. Germline CDR1 and CDR2: KGHSH and LQKENI. The CDR3 covers 15 residues. This chain's CDR3 is CASSPTGTPNQPQHF. The CDR3 nucleotides are TGTGCCAGCTCACCAACTGGGACACCTAATCAGCCCCAGCATTTT.

The rearrangement joins TRBV11-3 to TRBJ2-5; TRBD2 is a possible D gene (6 bases). This CDR3 is built from 12 residues. Germline V gene data show CDR1 as SGHNT and CDR2 as YENEEA. Trimming shortened V by 4 bases and J by 7 bases, and 10 bases separated the two germline ends. The CDR3 here is CASSSEGATQYF. Here the CDR3 DNA reads TGTGCCAGCAGCTCGGAGGGTGCGACCCAGTACTTC.

The chain combines TRBV29-1 with TRBJ2-1, with 11 bases aligning to TRBD1. Losses at the gene ends were 6 bases for V and 7 bases for J; bases not matched to a gene: 5. The germline V gene encodes CDR1 SQVTM and CDR2 ANQGSEA. This CDR3 contains 13 residues. As DNA, the CDR3 is TGCAGCGTACCGGGACAGGGGGGGAATGAGCAGTTCTTC. Translation: CSVPGQGGNEQFF.

The genes are TRBV9 and TRBJ1-2, with D possibly matching TRBD1 (5 bases). Trimming took off 4 bases at V and 8 bases at J, with 9 bases between the two ends. This CDR3 comprises 11 residues. Germline assignment: CDR1 SGDLS and CDR2 YYNGEE. CDR3 nucleotides: TGTGCCAGCAGCCGGGACTTCGGCTACACCTTC. It encodes CASSRDFGYTF.

The V gene is TRBV10-2, the J gene TRBJ2-1; no reliable D call. The V gene's germline CDR1 is WSHSY and CDR2 SAAADI. The CDR3 runs to 12 residues. Trimming stripped 2 bases from V and 3 bases from J, with 2 bases between. The CDR3 loop is CASSEIYNEQFF. CDR3 nucleotide sequence: TGCGCCAGCAGTGAGATCTACAATGAGCAGTTCTTC.

This sequence joins TRBV10-2 and TRBJ2-5; TRBD2 matches at 7 bases. Germline values: CDR1 WSHSY, CDR2 SAAADI. J was trimmed by 5 bases and V by 3 bases; bases with no gene match: 0. The CDR3 has 12 residues. The CDR3 loop is CASSELAETQYF. In DNA, the CDR3 is TGCGCCAGCAGTGAACTAGCGGAGACCCAGTACTTC.

The chain links TRBV16 to TRBJ1-2; D remains unclear. Trimming removed 2 bases from V and 6 bases from J, with 19 bases in between. The CDR3 contains 16 residues. Germline loops: CDR1 KGHSY, CDR2 FQNENV. CDR3 in DNA: TGTGCCAGCAGCCAACCTTCCTTGGTCGGGTTGGATGGCTACACCTTC. Amino acid sequence: CASSQPSLVGLDGYTF.

This clone came up once. This chain links TRBV11-2 with TRBJ2-2; 8 positions match TRBD1. The CDR3 runs to 18 residues. V trimming: 4 bases; J trimming: 4 bases; junction bases outside the gene matches: 14. Germline CDR1 and CDR2: SGHAT and FQNNGV. The CDR3: CASSSTRWGQAPTGELFF. The DNA for the CDR3 is TGTGCCAGCAGCTCAACTCGGTGGGGACAGGCTCCCACCGGGGAGCTGTTTTTT.

This clone showed up just a few times. The rearrangement joins TRBV5-1 to TRBJ2-7; tentatively, D is TRBD1 or TRBD2 (5 bases each). CDR1 is SGHRS, CDR2 YFSETQ, per germline. The CDR3 contains 12 residues. V lost 4 bases to trimming and J lost 7 bases, with 12 bases between them. CDR3 amino acids: CASSPTGQEQYF. CDR3 bases: TGCGCCAGCAGCCCGACGGGGCAAGAGCAGTACTTC. The full variable domain, with the rest looked up from reference TRBV5-1 and TRBJ2-7, is KAGVTQTPRYLIKTRGQQVTLSCSPISGHRSVSWYQQTPGQGLQFLFEYFSETQRNKGNFPGRFSGRQFSNSRSEMNVSTLELGDSALYLCASSPTGQEQYFGPGTRLTVT.

The chain recombines TRBV6-1 with TRBJ2-3; weak D call: TRBD2 (6 bases). Deletions cut 8 bases from V and 2 bases from J, with 14 bases between. Per germline, CDR1 MNHNS and CDR2 SASEGT. There are 14 residues in the CDR3. CDR3 in amino acids: CASPEGPITDTQYF. CDR3 DNA: TGTGCCAGCCCGGAGGGACCCATCACAGATACGCAGTATTTT.

CDR3 bases: TGTGCCAGCAGGCGCCGGGACCCAGAAGGCTCCTACGAGCAGTACTTC. It encodes CASRRRDPEGSYEQYF. The chain carries TRBV28 and TRBJ2-7, with D perhaps TRBD1 or TRBD2 (5 bases each). Germline values: CDR1 MDHEN, CDR2 SYDVKM. This CDR3 region has 16 residues. Trimming cost V 6 bases and J 0 bases, with 18 bases left between them.

This sequence joins TRBV30 and TRBJ2-5; 7 bases map to TRBD2. The CDR3 is 14 residues long. Germline trimming cut 5 bases from V and 1 base from J; bases unmatched to any gene: 7. Germline loops: CDR1 GTSNPN, CDR2 SVGIG (reference sequence). CDR3 amino acids: CAWVGGGLQETQYF. The CDR3 nucleotides are TGTGCCTGGGTTGGGGGGGGACTCCAAGAGACCCAGTACTTC.

This clone occurred once. The genes are TRBV11-2 and TRBJ2-7; 9 bases are a match to TRBD1. Per the germline V gene, CDR1 is SGHAT and CDR2 is FQNNGV. V gave up 5 bases and J gave up 5 bases; unmatched junction bases: 7. The CDR3 spans 14 residues. CDR3 in DNA: TGTGCCAGCAGCGCGACAGGGGGTCTACACGAGCAGTACTTC. Translation gives CASSATGGLHEQYF.

The table lists this clone with a few counts. The chain combines TRBV29-1 with TRBJ1-1; D ambiguous. This CDR3 region has 12 residues. Trimming pared 1 base from V and 7 bases from J, leaving 10 bases between. CDR1 SQVTM and CDR2 ANQGSEA come from the germline V gene. The CDR3 coding sequence is TGCAGCGTTGAAGTCCTCCCGTATGAAGCTTTCTTT. Protein product: CSVEVLPYEAFF.

This clone turned up a few times. The chain employs TRBV5-1 and TRBJ1-1, with D possibly matching TRBD1 (6 bases). Trimming took 0 bases from V and 5 from J, leaving 8 bases between them. CDR3 length equals 13 residues. Germline CDR1 and CDR2: SGHRS and YFSETQ. CDR3 sequence (DNA): TGCGCCAGCAGCTTGGCAGGGGATACTGAAGCTTTCTTT. Translating gives CASSLAGDTEAFF.

The chain employs TRBV2 and TRBJ2-1; 7 nucleotides align to TRBD2. J was trimmed by 2 bases and V by 0 bases; bases with no gene match: 1. The CDR3 length is 15 residues. In germline, CDR1 is SNHLY, CDR2 FYNNEI. The CDR3 nucleotides read TGTGCCAGCAGTGAAGCTAGCGGGCCCTACAATGAGCAGTTCTTC. Encoded protein: CASSEASGPYNEQFF.